These 21 T cell receptor beta chains were all obtained from the same sample, sequenced in a study of OX40 agonist ivuxolimab in advanced cancers. Profiling relied on immunoSEQ multiplex PCR, and the TCRdb table lists in-frame clones only, not all of them. Found here are roughly 100,000 clones, 80% to 85% of them singletons; the top ten hold roughly 1.1%. Sequenced here: CD4+ or CD8+ T cells sorted from blood, sampled in a trial of the OX40 agonist ivuxolimab. The source of these receptors is an adult with an advanced solid tumor such as melanoma, head and neck, liver or kidney cancer.

There are a few counts of this clone. The CDR3 sequence: CASSPLGPGNRGSNEKLFF. In DNA, the CDR3 is TGTGCCAGCAGCCCCTTGGGCCCGGGGAACCGGGGGTCTAATGAAAAACTGTTTTTT. The V and J genes are TRBV11-3 and TRBJ1-4; maybe TRBD1 (5 bases). Trimming took 5 bases from V and 3 from J, leaving 25 bases between them. The length of the CDR3 is 19 residues. Germline CDR1 is SGHNT and CDR2 is YENEEA. Together with reference TRBV11-3 and TRBJ1-4, the CDR3 gives the full variable domain: EAGVVQSPRYKIIEKKQPVAFWCNPISGHNTLYWYLQNLGQGPELLIRYENEEAVDDSQLPKDRFSAERLKGVDSTLKIQPAELGDSAVYLCASSPLGPGNRGSNEKLFFGSGTQLSVL.

This chain uses TRBV28 with TRBJ2-5; D call uncertain. V was pared by 3 bases and J by 5 bases, with 13 bases between. The CDR3 sequence is 14 residues long. Germline CDR1 reads MDHEN; CDR2 reads SYDVKM. The CDR3 loop is CASSFTAGRETQYF. The DNA for the CDR3 is TGTGCCAGCAGTTTCACGGCAGGACGGGAGACCCAGTACTTC. The variable domain in full, completed from reference TRBV28 and TRBJ2-5, reads DVKVTQSSRYLVKRTGEKVFLECVQDMDHENMFWYRQDPGLGLRLIYFSYDVKMKEKGDIPEGYSVSREKKERFSLILESASTNQTSMYLCASSFTAGRETQYFGPGTRLLVL.

The V call is TRBV7-2, the J call TRBJ2-1, with D unresolved. Germline V lookup: CDR1 SGHTA, CDR2 FQGNSA. V lost 2 bases to trimming and J lost 9 bases, with 11 bases between them. The CDR3 contains 13 residues. CDR3 sequence: CASSLPSTVEQFF. CDR3 bases: TGTGCCAGCAGCTTACCGAGCACGGTTGAGCAGTTCTTC.

The chain carries TRBV10-3 and TRBJ2-5, with 9 bases lining up with TRBD1. The CDR3 sequence is 14 residues long. The germline V gene has CDR1 ENHRY and CDR2 SYGVKD. J lost 0 bases, V lost 5 bases, and 1 base had no gene match. For the CDR3, the DNA is TGTGCCATCAGTCGGACAGGGGACCAAGAGACCCAGTACTTC. This translates into CAISRTGDQETQYF.

V usage is TRBV15 and J usage is TRBJ2-1; D is perhaps TRBD1 (6 bases). This CDR3 has 19 residues. V was clipped by 0 bases and J by 0 bases, with 18 bases between them. Germline V gene sequence: CDR1 LNHNV, CDR2 YYDKDF (reference sequence). CDR3 loop: CATSRDQGPVLSSYNEQFF. For the CDR3, the DNA is TGTGCCACCAGCAGAGATCAGGGGCCCGTTCTTAGCTCCTACAATGAGCAGTTCTTC.

This clone came up a few times. This chain links TRBV19 with TRBJ2-2; D call uncertain. This CDR3 region has 13 residues. V was shortened by 5 bases and J by 7 bases, with 11 bases between the two germline ends. The germline CDR1 and CDR2 sequences are LNHDA and SQIVND (reference sequence). For the CDR3, the DNA is TGTGCCAGTAGTGTAGCTTTTCGCGGGGAGCTGTTTTTT. It codes for CASSVAFRGELFF.

This sequence joins TRBV5-6 and TRBJ2-7; perhaps TRBD2 as D (6 bases). V lost 0 bases and J 5 bases, leaving 15 bases between the germline ends. The CDR3 extends over 15 amino acids. Germline CDR1 reads SGHDT; CDR2 reads YYEEEE. The CDR3 spells CASSLERGSLDEQYF. CDR3 bases: TGTGCCAGCAGCTTGGAACGGGGGAGTTTGGACGAGCAGTACTTC.

The chain recombines TRBV19 with TRBJ1-6; D possibly corresponds to TRBD1 (5 bases). In germline, CDR1 is LNHDA, CDR2 SQIVND (reference sequence). V lost 3 bases and J 8 bases, leaving 11 bases between the germline ends. The CDR3 is 14 residues long. The CDR3: CASSIGGSDSPLHF. DNA of the CDR3: TGTGCCAGTAGTATTGGGGGTTCGGATTCACCCCTCCACTTT.

The chain combines TRBV5-6 with TRBJ2-5; weak D call: TRBD2 (6 bases). Germline CDR1 and CDR2: SGHDT and YYEEEE. The V and J ends lost 4 bases and 3 bases respectively, with 16 bases between them. The CDR3 is 15 residues long. For the CDR3, the DNA is TGTGCCAGCAGCCCGAGGGGCGGGGCAAAAGAGACCCAGTACTTC. Translating gives CASSPRGGAKETQYF.

The chain combines TRBV5-1 with TRBJ2-5, with a weak D call TRBD2 (5 bases). The germline CDR1 and CDR2 sequences are SGHRS and YFSETQ. The V and J ends lost 4 bases and 5 bases respectively, with 6 bases between them. The CDR3 is made up of 11 amino acids. The DNA of the CDR3 is TGCGCCAGCAGCCCGGGGGAGACCCAGTACTTC. Residues: CASSPGETQYF.

This clone turned up a few times. The rearrangement joins TRBV7-6 to TRBJ2-2, with 8 bases fitting TRBD1. This CDR3 has 15 residues. CDR1 is SGHVS, CDR2 FNYEAQ, per germline. J was trimmed by 0 bases and V by 5 bases; bases with no gene match: 2. CDR3 sequence (DNA): TGTGCCAGCAGCGAGACAGGGGCGAACACCGGGGAGCTGTTTTTT. It specifies CASSETGANTGELFF.

The chain is built from TRBV28 and TRBJ2-2; the match to TRBD2 covers 13 bases. Germline loops: CDR1 MDHEN, CDR2 SYDVKM. The CDR3 has 19 amino acids. V lost 4 bases and J lost 0; bases outside the gene matches: 8. In nucleotides, the CDR3 is TGTGCCAGCAGTTCATCTGGACTAGCGGGGGAGCCGAACACCGGGGAGCTGTTTTTT. This sequence encodes CASSSSGLAGEPNTGELFF.

This clone has more than one count but fewer than ten. The CDR3, as DNA: TGTGCCAGCAGTCTCCGCCTGGGAGAAGCTTTCTTT. Translation gives CASSLRLGEAFF. The V gene is TRBV28, the J gene TRBJ1-1; unclear D gene. The CDR3 covers 12 residues. V lost 5 bases and J lost 8, with 12 bases in between. Germline V gives CDR1 MDHEN, CDR2 SYDVKM.

In this sample, this clone turned up once. The rearrangement joins TRBV30 to TRBJ2-1; 10 bases are shared with TRBD2. Germline trimming cut 2 bases from V and 7 bases from J; bases unmatched to any gene: 8. Germline lookup yields CDR1 GTSNPN and CDR2 SVGIG (reference sequence). This CDR3 contains 15 residues. The CDR3 sequence: CAWSFSGGATNEQFF. CDR3 coding DNA: TGTGCCTGGAGTTTCAGCGGGGGGGCCACTAATGAGCAGTTCTTC.

This clone was detected only a few times. The chain has TRBV5-1 and TRBJ1-6; D unresolved. CDR3 length: 12 residues. Between the trimmed V and J ends, which lost 2 bases and 8 bases, there was a span of 5 bases. CDR1 is SGHRS and CDR2 is YFSETQ in the germline V gene. The CDR3 spells CASSFGDSPLHF. The CDR3 DNA is TGCGCCAGCAGCTTTGGGGATTCACCCCTCCACTTT.

V gene TRBV29-1 combines with J gene TRBJ2-3, with TRBD1 identical over 12 bases. The V gene end was trimmed by 4 bases and the J gene end by 7 bases; junction bases not matched to a gene: 3. The CDR3 consists of 13 residues. Per the germline V gene, CDR1 is SQVTM and CDR2 is ANQGSEA. In DNA form, the CDR3 reads TGCAGCGTTGGGGGACAGGGGGCAAATACGCAGTATTTT. Translation gives CSVGGQGANTQYF.

Comment on this clone: The same CDR3 also results from other DNA sequences found in this sample. J is TRBJ2-3 and V is TRBV7-3, with D tentatively TRBD2 (6 bases). This CDR3 contains 15 residues. Trimming stripped 3 bases from V and 0 bases from J, with 10 bases between. The germline CDR1 and CDR2 sequences are SGHTA and FQGTGA. The CDR3 sequence is CASSFSGGSTDTQYF. CDR3 nucleotide sequence: TGTGCCAGCAGCTTTTCTGGGGGGAGCACAGATACGCAGTATTTT.

This clone appeared once. V and J are TRBV7-3 and TRBJ2-3; 11 positions agree with TRBD2. Germline CDR1 reads SGHTA; CDR2 reads FQGTGA. J gave up 6 bases and V 1 base, and 9 bases lay outside the gene matches. The CDR3 has 17 residues. The CDR3 bases are TGTGCCAGCAGCTTAAGACTAGCGGGGCCCGAATCGGATACGCAGTATTTT. Translation gives CASSLRLAGPESDTQYF.

This chain links TRBV21-1 with TRBJ1-1; TRBD1, the table's D call, lacks a check against the DNA. TRBV21-1 corresponds to a pseudogene. The CDR3 extends over 20 amino acids. DNA for the CDR3: TGTGCCAGCAGCAAAAAACGGGGGAAAACAGGGGGCGATGTGAACACTGAAGCTTTCTTT. Translation gives CASSKKRGKTGGDVNTEAFF.

The chain has TRBV9 and TRBJ2-1; D possibly matches TRBD1 or TRBD2 (6 bases each). This CDR3 comprises 15 residues. V was pared by 2 bases and J by 0 bases, with 9 bases between. Germline V gene sequence: CDR1 SGDLS, CDR2 YYNGEE. The CDR3: CASSVGGGSYNEQFF. The CDR3 DNA reads as TGTGCCAGCAGCGTCGGAGGGGGCTCCTACAATGAGCAGTTCTTC. Using reference TRBV9 and TRBJ2-1 for the parts outside the CDR3, the full variable domain is DSGVTQTPKHLITATGQRVTLRCSPRSGDLSVYWYQQSLDQGLQFLIQYYNGEERAKGNILERFSAQQFPDLHSELNLSSLELGDSALYFCASSVGGGSYNEQFFGPGTRLTVL.

The gene calls are TRBV9 and TRBJ2-1; D unresolved. The V end was cut by 0 bases, the J end by 2 bases, with 9 bases between. The germline V gene has CDR1 SGDLS and CDR2 YYNGEE. The CDR3 is made up of 15 amino acids. For the CDR3, the DNA is TGTGCCAGCAGCGTAGCCCCGGCACCCTACAATGAGCAGTTCTTC. Its translation: CASSVAPAPYNEQFF.